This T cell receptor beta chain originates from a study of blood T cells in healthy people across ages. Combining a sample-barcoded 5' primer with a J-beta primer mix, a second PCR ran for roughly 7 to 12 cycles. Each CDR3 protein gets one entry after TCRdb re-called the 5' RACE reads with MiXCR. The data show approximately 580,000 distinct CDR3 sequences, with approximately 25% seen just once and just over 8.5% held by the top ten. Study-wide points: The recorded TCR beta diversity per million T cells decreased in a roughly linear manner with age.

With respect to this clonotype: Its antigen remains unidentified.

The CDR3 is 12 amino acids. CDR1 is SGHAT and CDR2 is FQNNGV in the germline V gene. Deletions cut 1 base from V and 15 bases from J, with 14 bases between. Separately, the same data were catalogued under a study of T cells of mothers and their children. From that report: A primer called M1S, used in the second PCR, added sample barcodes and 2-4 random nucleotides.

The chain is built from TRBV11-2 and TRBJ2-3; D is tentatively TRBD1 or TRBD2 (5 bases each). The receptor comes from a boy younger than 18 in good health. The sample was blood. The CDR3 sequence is CASSLGRDPLYF. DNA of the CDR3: TGTGCCAGCAGCTTAGGAAGGGACCCTCTTTATTTT.